This TCR beta chain was identified in a study of blood T cell repertoires in COVID-19. Across the study: The United States, Italy and Spain were the sources of the acute and convalescent COVID-19 samples. PBMCs, B-cell-depleted T cells, or T cells were the source of the cDNA or gDNA that made up the material.

The CDR3 has 14 amino acids. Germline-derived CDR1 and CDR2 are MGHRA and YSYEKL. V was cut by 4 bases and J by 5 bases, with 12 bases left in between. Original processing notes: How many nucleated cells were present was estimated from reference gene primer amplification. The protocol was immunoSEQ multiplex PCR, while the TCRdb copy is restricted to in-frame clones and leaves out a portion. Clonal size and the V and J genes are those of that table, whereas D and trimming came from the DNA. The repertoire holds about 160,000 clones, with 60% to 85% as singletons. The sequencing sample was made of peripheral blood. The receptor was isolated from a man aged 60-69 years with acute or convalescent COVID-19. The chain recombines TRBV4-1 with TRBJ1-5; D gene ambiguous. In DNA form, the CDR3 reads TGCGCCAGCAGCCTCAACAGTGAAGATCAGCCCCAGCATTTT. Amino acid sequence: CASSLNSEDQPQHF.